Listed here is a single TCR beta chain. It lacks a known antigen. This record belongs to a study of cytomegalovirus exposure and HLA in healthy donors (dated by TCRdb to about 2017). Background on the whole study: An earlier analysis of roughly 630 of the donors reported 250 to 350 Gb of sequence data and some 120 million unique TCR beta sequences from 150 million to 200 million T cells. HLA typing covered class I and class II loci at four-digit resolution. The study profiled the T cell repertoires of about 640 subjects by immunosequencing and related them to cytomegalovirus serostatus. Rather than using new phenotypic data, the later analysis identified candidate immune exposures from TCR beta sequences and from how often those sequences occurred across donors. An early release that covered roughly 600 HLA-typed donors contained approximately 320 gigabases of sequencing data and tens of millions of unique TCR sequences. In a later analysis, previously published TCR beta repertoires from more than 500 donors were re-analyzed and high-resolution HLA genotyping was added so that TCR occurrence patterns could be studied. To decide whether each TCR beta V gene segment behaved as functional or pseudogenic, an earlier analysis of 587 of the donors relied on high-throughput TCR beta sequencing. The study aimed to test whether signatures of past pathogen exposure could be identified by cataloging public T cell receptors. A later genetic analysis took genome-wide SNP genotypes for about 65% of the 666 donors and used that subset as a discovery cohort. All discovery cohort repertoires had been generated on a single sequencing platform. In addition to the first cohort of hundreds of subjects, a separate validation cohort of approximately 130 different subjects was used. The number of typed donors differed by locus: about 629-630 for A, B, C, DRB1 and DQB1; 522 for DQA1; roughly 600 for DPA1; and about 470 for DPB1. On average, around 230,000 unique TCR beta nucleotide sequences were sequenced per donor among some 420 genotyped donors of the cohort, with roughly 20% of those sequences being non-productive. About five DR-DQ haplotypes were handled as single units for association and clustering, since linkage in the cohort was strong. Of the approximately 400 genotyped donors, about 80% fell in the genetic ancestry cluster associated with self-reported Caucasian donors. Donor age, sex, ethnicity and CMV serostatus were compiled together with the repertoire data. To predict cytomegalovirus infection status, the study combined high-throughput TCR immunosequencing, statistical association of individual TCRs with disease status, and machine learning. The research as a whole found: In a later genetic analysis, fewer N-insertions in productive TCRs were reported among donors in an Asian-associated ancestry cluster than the roughly 700-donor mean. While some public TCRs were present in many individuals, most TCR sequences turned up only very rarely across donors. Some IMGT-functional V segments, including TRBV6-2 and TRBV6-3, could not be told apart with the 87-base-pair reads, so those segments were excluded. Because HLA typing was missing for some donors at each locus, association tests included only the typed subset. According to a later analysis, TCR association rates differed among HLA loci, with DRB1 alleles showing the most associated TCRs and HLA-C alleles showing the fewest. A cluster of highly shared sequence variants was judged likely to be a technical artifact of the sequencing pipeline. The study listed over 150 TCR beta chains as associated with cytomegalovirus. A later analysis found that HLA-associated TCR beta chains were more clonally expanded and had lower generation probabilities than equally common non-associated chains. The classifier was reported to diagnose cytomegalovirus status with high specificity and sensitivity in both the original cohort and the validation cohort. Specific HLA alleles were associated with 15,000 to 20,000 TCR beta sequences at a false discovery rate of 0.05 in a later analysis. Most CMV-associated TCR beta chains appeared to be HLA-restricted in a later analysis, and the HLA associations seemed to be driven largely by CMV exposure. The authors suggested that the approach could potentially be generalized to other disease states and immunological phenotypes. A further reported finding was that TCR beta sequences accurately predicted the HLA-A and HLA-B alleles for most subjects in the first cohort. In vitro tests confirmed that a few of the cytomegalovirus-associated TCR beta chains recognize cytomegalovirus antigens. Because counts were too low, around 18 rarely observed V segments, including chromosome 9 orphons, were left out of the earlier analysis of 587 of the donors. In this cohort, only TCR beta chains were sequenced, and detectable features were limited by the absence of alpha or paired-chain data. CMV serostatus was the only immune exposure information available for the cohort. When HLA alleles, especially DR and DQ, strongly co-occurred, TCR associations were difficult to assign to individual alleles. Linkage disequilibrium might explain the correlated functional status among segregating V segments, but an unknown experimental factor could not be ruled out. Broadly in line with IMGT annotations, most TCR beta V segments showed up in productive rearrangements about 87% or about 30% of the time in an earlier analysis of 587 of the donors. In a later genetic analysis, a missense DCLRE1C variant was associated with V-gene and J-gene trimming of TCR beta chains, and the association was replicated in an independent cohort. Presence/absence analyses assumed roughly uniform sequencing depth across donors, an assumption that may not hold. A later analysis reported that several top co-occurrence clusters appeared linked to parvovirus B19, influenza, CMV and Epstein-Barr virus.

In total, 500 to 700 healthy bone marrow donors made up the cohort. Cohort members were all nominally healthy when sampled, although unrecorded immune exposures were likely present. The donor tested CMV seronegative and was one of the 352 seronegative cohort members. Every donor gave a peripheral blood sample, and the peripheral blood mononuclear cells from that sample were used for TCR beta sequencing. Genomic DNA was extracted from the blood cell samples with the Qiagen DNeasy Blood Extraction Kit. From its cysteine to its phenylalanine, the CDR3 spans 13 amino acids. The entry retains the CDR3 DNA only, 39 bases that are in frame from base 1. Trimming costs V 4 bases and J 5 bases, and their ends lie 11 bases apart. CDR1 MNHNS and CDR2 SASEGT were looked up in the germline V gene. Libraries were prepared through the immunoSEQ multiplex PCR assay. For the multiplex PCR, a mixture combining 60 forward primers for TCR Vbeta segments and 13 reverse primers for TCR Jbeta segments was used. The CDR3 region of rearranged TCR beta genes was amplified from genomic DNA with a multiplex PCR assay. On the Illumina HiSeq System, the amplified TCR beta libraries were sequenced as 87-base-pair reads. In the paper's pipeline: In a later analysis, some 80 million unique TCR beta chains were counted across the roughly 610 repertoires, and about 9.9 million of these chains were shared by at least two donors. A nearest-neighbor algorithm error-corrected the raw reads and collapsed the reads into unique sequences, merging closely related sequences to remove PCR and sequencing errors. V, D and J gene segments were assigned by aligning CDR3 sequences to IMGT reference sequences. For a sequence to be retained, a match of at least six nucleotides to both a V gene segment and a J gene segment was required. Rearrangements were called productive when the CDR3 lacked stop codons and stayed in frame with V and J; all others were non-productive. CDR3 was defined by IMGT convention, running from the second conserved V-encoded cysteine to the conserved J-encoded phenylalanine. The earlier analysis of fewer than 750 of the donors excluded sequences that lacked an unambiguous match to a single V gene segment. An earlier analysis of fewer than 650 of the donors classified V segments as functional when productive rearrangements were above 56.7% and as segregating when the standard deviation between donors was above 5%. To diagnose cytomegalovirus status from the catalog of TCR beta chain sequences, a statistical classification framework was built. In a later analysis, TCR nucleotide sequences were compared against IMGT/GENE-DB human TR gene sequences so that V and J genes could be assigned. Using the TCRdist pipeline, a later analysis assigned CDR3 sequences along with most-parsimonious VDJ recombination scenarios. A later analysis defined each TCR beta chain by its CDR3 amino acid sequence plus V-gene family, and excluded reads lacking a unique V-gene family. In a later analysis, approximately 640 highly shared, low-generation-probability nucleotide sequences were removed to address suspected cross-contamination and a sequencing artifact. A later analysis calculated a clonal expansion index for each public chain from normalized within-repertoire ranks of inferred template counts. In a later analysis, generation probabilities were computed with a VDJ recombination model fitted to out-of-frame rearrangements, and the resulting probabilities were checked against IGoR. Hypergeometric tests were used in a later analysis to score TCR-TCR, TCR-HLA and TCR-CMV co-occurrence, with a repertoire-size bias correction applied to the TCR pairs. To estimate false discovery rates, a later analysis permuted the HLA or CMV assignments 20 times. In a later analysis, co-occurring TCRs were grouped using DBSCAN, and TCRdist sequence similarity was added for clustering within HLA-allele-positive subsets. Repertoires with fewer than 30,000 or more than 120,000 public chains, plus five repertoires with anomalous nucleotide sharing, were excluded from co-occurrence clustering. TCRdb stores this immuneACCESS table with in-frame sequences only. Part of the clones is absent; in the studies checked, under half of the shortfall reflects unresolved V genes, and no reason is known for the rest. The V and J calls and clone size come from that table; D and trimming were worked out from the DNA. This sample's listing comprises about 200,000 clones. The ten biggest clones cover less than 6.5% of the sample.

Recombination connected TRBV6-1 to TRBJ2-5; TRBD1 is a possible D gene, resting on 6 matching bases. Sequenced: PBMCs. The clonotype comes from a man aged 30-40 years in good health and CMV-seronegative. Read as DNA, the sequence is TGTGCCAGCAGTGCCACAGGGTTGGAGACCCAGTACTTC. It encodes CASSATGLETQYF.